This record covers a single TCR beta chain. PCR amplification relied on 60 Vbeta primers (plus 13 Jbeta primers). Sequenced by immunoSEQ multiplex PCR; TCRdb stores in-frame clones only, minus some. The sample yields fewer than 200,000 clones, of which the top ten take up approximately 6.5%. The source of the sample is a study of cytomegalovirus exposure and HLA in healthy donors. The CDR3 runs 15 residues. The germline V gene encodes CDR1 SGHRS and CDR2 YFSETQ. V was trimmed by 3 bases and J by 0 bases, leaving 10 bases between them. The sequenced material came from PBMCs. This chain joins TRBV5-1 and TRBJ1-3; D gene unclear. The origin of this receptor is a young man in good health and CMV-seronegative. In DNA, the CDR3 is TGCGCCAGCAGCTACGACGGAGTCTCTGGAAACACCATATATTTT. It is translated as CASSYDGVSGNTIYF.